The T cell receptor (beta chain) described here comes from a study of regulatory T cells in long-lasting Graves disease. The authors built TCR beta libraries using iRepertoire HTBI primers and Arm-PCR of CDR3 regions. Using its own MiXCR run on the multiplex PCR reads, TCRdb lists one record per CDR3 protein. This sample has about 210,000 distinct CDR3 sequences, with about 19% found just once. This clonotype was detected many times. CDR1 and CDR2 from the germline V gene are SNHLY and FYNNEI. The V segment lost 5 bases and the J segment 4 bases; nucleotides outside the gene matches: 13. CDR3 size: 16 residues. As for time point: newly diagnosed GD, antithyroid drugs for less than 3 months. With RNA extracted from PBMCs as input, the TCR library was made. The patients were drawn from one endocrinology department in Xi'an, China. This sample was also put to use in a study of T cells in Graves' hyperthyroidism and ophthalmopathy.

Sample: peripheral blood mononuclear cells (PBMCs), taken at new diagnosis, from a patient treated with antithyroid drugs. The chain has TRBV2 and TRBJ1-2; TRBD1 agrees at 7 bases. This TCR was sampled from a woman between 25 and 40 years old with Graves disease. The CDR3 sequence is CASSPTSEGAGYGYTF. CDR3 coding DNA: TGTGCCAGCAGTCCTACCTCAGAGGGGGCAGGCTATGGCTACACCTTC.